This entry describes one T cell receptor (beta chain). This CDR3 region has 14 residues. Trimming removed 7 bases from V and 9 bases from J, with 19 bases in between. Germline CDR1 is SNHLY and CDR2 is FYNNEI. The data derive from a study of shared clonotypes between healthy human individuals. This table comes from immunoSEQ multiplex PCR, and its TCRdb copy is limited to in-frame clones, with some not included. The sample contains under 85,000 clones, under 65% of which appear only once. The source of this sequence is a man aged 25 to 45 in good health. The sample was memory CD8+ T cells sorted from blood. Subset meaning: CD45RO+ cells pooled with CCR7-negative TemRA cells. This chain uses TRBV2 with TRBJ2-1, with D perhaps assigned TRBD1 or TRBD2 (5 bases each). The CDR3 loop is CASKGRESEGEQFF. The CDR3, as DNA: TGTGCCAGCAAAGGCAGGGAAAGTGAGGGTGAGCAGTTCTTC.